This record looks at one TCR beta chain sequence and its context. The antigen is not known. Described time point: blood 2 weeks post-SBRT. The sample's treatment: 15 Gy SBRT to primary tumor, nephrectomy 4 weeks later. This renal cell carcinoma was of the clear cell type. The source of the sample is a study of radiation and T cells in renal cell carcinoma. Study information: Nephrectomy followed 15 Gy stereotactic body radiation by 4 weeks. Broader study findings: Without pretreatment biopsies, baseline tumor clonotype presence was undetermined. In blood, top tumor clones expanded by 2 weeks, shrinking by 4.

The data were produced by immunoSEQ multiplex PCR, yet TCRdb's version contains in-frame clones alone and is incomplete. The sample has fewer than 150,000 clones, 85% to 90% seen once. Per the germline V gene, CDR1 is SGHDT and CDR2 is YYEEEE. Trimming shortened V by 0 bases and J by 4 bases, and 13 bases separated the two germline ends. This CDR3 region has 15 residues. The source material was blood, sampled from a patient whose treatment included radiotherapy and nephrectomy. The sequence was obtained from a woman in her seventies with renal cell carcinoma. The rearrangement uses TRBV5-6 and TRBJ1-1; no definite D call. The CDR3 region is CASSLDPGPATEAFF. The CDR3 DNA follows: TGTGCCAGCAGCTTGGACCCCGGGCCGGCCACTGAAGCTTTCTTT.